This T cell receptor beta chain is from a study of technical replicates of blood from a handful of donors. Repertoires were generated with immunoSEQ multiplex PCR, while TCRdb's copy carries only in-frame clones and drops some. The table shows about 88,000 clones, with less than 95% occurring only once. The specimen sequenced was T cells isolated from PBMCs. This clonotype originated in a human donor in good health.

The CDR3 DNA sequence: TGTGCCAGCAGCCCCGACAGCCCAAGGTCTGGCTACACCTTC. The encoded protein is CASSPDSPRSGYTF. This rearrangement joins TRBV7-9 to TRBJ1-2; D may be TRBD1 (5 bases). Germline CDR1 and CDR2: SEHNR and FQNEAQ (reference sequence). CDR3 length: 14 residues. Between the trimmed V and J ends, which lost 5 bases and 7 bases, there was a span of 17 bases.